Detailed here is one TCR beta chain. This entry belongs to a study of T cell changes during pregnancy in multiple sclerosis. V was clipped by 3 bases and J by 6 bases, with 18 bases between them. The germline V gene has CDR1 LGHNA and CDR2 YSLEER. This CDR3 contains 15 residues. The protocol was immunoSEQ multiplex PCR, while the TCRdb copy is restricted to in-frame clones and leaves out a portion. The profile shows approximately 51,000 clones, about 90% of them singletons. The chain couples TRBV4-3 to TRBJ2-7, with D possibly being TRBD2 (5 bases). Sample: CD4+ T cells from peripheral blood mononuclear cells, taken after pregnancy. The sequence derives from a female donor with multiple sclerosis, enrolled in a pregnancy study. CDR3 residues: CASSQREFGSAEQYF. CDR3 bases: TGCGCCAGCAGCCAGAGGGAATTTGGATCGGCCGAGCAGTACTTC.